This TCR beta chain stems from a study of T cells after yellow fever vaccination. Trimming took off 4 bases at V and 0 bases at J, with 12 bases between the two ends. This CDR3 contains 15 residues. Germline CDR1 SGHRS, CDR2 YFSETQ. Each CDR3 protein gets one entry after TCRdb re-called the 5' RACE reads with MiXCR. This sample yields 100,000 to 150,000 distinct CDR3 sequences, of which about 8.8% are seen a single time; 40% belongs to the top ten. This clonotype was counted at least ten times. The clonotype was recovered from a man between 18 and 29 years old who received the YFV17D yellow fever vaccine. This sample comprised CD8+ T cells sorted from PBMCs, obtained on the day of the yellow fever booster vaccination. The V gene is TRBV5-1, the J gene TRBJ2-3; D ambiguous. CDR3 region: CASSNARLSTDTQYF. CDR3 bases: TGCGCCAGCAGCAACGCAAGGCTAAGCACAGATACGCAGTATTTT.